A single sample is the source of the 29 T cell receptor beta chains below, sequenced in a study of T cell changes during pregnancy in multiple sclerosis. The table came from immunoSEQ multiplex PCR; TCRdb's copy has only in-frame clones and leaves some out. Among tens of thousands of clones listed, approximately 93% were seen once. This sample comprised CD4+ T cells from peripheral blood mononuclear cells, obtained after pregnancy. The receptors derive from a female donor with multiple sclerosis, enrolled in a pregnancy study.

The chain uses TRBV5-6 and TRBJ2-6; 10 bases map to TRBD1. With 2 bases clipped from V and 2 bases from J, the junction kept 4 bases outside the gene matches. The CDR3 contains 17 residues. Germline V lookup: CDR1 SGHDT, CDR2 YYEEEE. The CDR3 reads CASSLRQGAAGANVLTF. As DNA, the CDR3 is TGTGCCAGCAGCTTAAGACAGGGGGCGGCTGGGGCCAACGTCCTGACTTTC. The full variable domain, with the rest looked up from reference TRBV5-6 and TRBJ2-6, is DAGVTQSPTHLIKTRGQQVTLRCSPKSGHDTVSWYQQALGQGPQFIFQYYEEEERQRGNFPDRFSGHQFPNYSSELNVNALLLGDSALYLCASSLRQGAAGANVLTFGAGSRLTVL.

This clone was picked up one time. V and J are TRBV30 and TRBJ2-7, with 10 bases fitting TRBD1. Germline V gene sequence: CDR1 GTSNPN, CDR2 SVGIG (reference sequence). V was clipped by 2 bases and J by 5 bases; unmatched bases: 6. There are 14 residues in the CDR3. The CDR3 DNA sequence: TGTGCCTGGAGTCCCGAGACAGGGGGCCACGAGCAGTACTTC. Amino acid sequence: CAWSPETGGHEQYF.

The genes are TRBV28 and TRBJ2-2, with a possible D match to TRBD2 (7 bases). The V end was cut by 3 bases, the J end by 8 bases, with 13 bases between. The CDR3 covers 14 residues. CDR1 is MDHEN, CDR2 SYDVKM, per germline. CDR3 residues: CASSFAGAGGELFF. The CDR3 DNA reads as TGTGCCAGCAGTTTTGCGGGGGCGGGGGGGGAGCTGTTTTTT.

The chain couples TRBV2 to TRBJ1-5; D unresolved. Trimming took off 3 bases at V and 4 bases at J, with 4 bases between the two ends. Germline V lookup: CDR1 SNHLY, CDR2 FYNNEI. This CDR3 has 12 amino acids. As DNA, the CDR3 is TGTGCCAGCAGTGACGGTAATCAGCCCCAGCATTTT. It translates to CASSDGNQPQHF. The full variable domain, with the rest looked up from reference TRBV2 and TRBJ1-5, is EPEVTQTPSHQVTQMGQEVILRCVPISNHLYFYWYRQILGQKVEFLVSFYNNEISEKSEIFDDQFSVERPDGSNFTLKIRSTKLEDSAMYFCASSDGNQPQHFGDGTRLSIL.

V and J are TRBV5-1 and TRBJ2-7; 7 nucleotides line up with TRBD2. The CDR3 sequence is 14 residues long. CDR1 SGHRS and CDR2 YFSETQ come from the germline V gene. V lost 1 base, J lost 4 bases, and 5 bases stayed unmatched. The CDR3 region has the DNA TGCGCCAGCAGCTTGTGGGAGGGCGCATACGAGCAGTACTTC. Its protein product is CASSLWEGAYEQYF.

For the CDR3, the DNA is TGTGCCAGCGGCGGGACTCTTCCAAACACCATATATTTT. Encoded protein: CASGGTLPNTIYF. V usage is TRBV28 and J usage is TRBJ1-3; a possible D gene is TRBD1 (5 bases). The CDR3 has 13 amino acids. In germline, CDR1 is MDHEN, CDR2 SYDVKM. The germline V and J ends were trimmed by 8 bases and 6 bases, with 14 bases remaining between them.

The rearrangement links TRBV5-6 to TRBJ2-1; 7 bases line up with TRBD1. V lost 4 bases and J lost 7; bases outside the gene matches: 11. CDR1 SGHDT and CDR2 YYEEEE come from the germline V gene. This CDR3 has 15 residues. The CDR3 spells CASSVPGGVGNEQFF. The CDR3 DNA reads TGTGCCAGCAGCGTACCAGGGGGAGTAGGAAATGAGCAGTTCTTC.

This clone appeared a single time. The V and J genes are TRBV7-9 and TRBJ1-1, with D possibly being TRBD1 (6 bases). Germline values: CDR1 SEHNR, CDR2 FQNEAQ (reference sequence). The CDR3 contains 18 residues. Between the trimmed V and J ends, which lost 4 bases and 0 bases, there was a span of 21 bases. The CDR3 protein is CASSSRSRGRGLNTEAFF. The CDR3 nucleotides are TGTGCCAGCAGCTCCAGATCTCGGGGGCGGGGGTTGAACACTGAAGCTTTCTTT.

This chain uses TRBV9 with TRBJ2-5; D possibly corresponds to TRBD2 (6 bases). CDR1 is SGDLS and CDR2 is YYNGEE in the germline V gene. The germline V and J ends were trimmed by 0 bases and 7 bases, with 13 bases remaining between them. The length of the CDR3 is 14 residues. This CDR3 reads CASSVVADGGTQYF. The DNA for the CDR3 is TGTGCCAGCAGCGTAGTAGCGGACGGGGGGACCCAGTACTTC.

In the case of this clone: At one end, the junction sequence differs from germline, possibly due to a read error. This chain links TRBV2 with TRBJ1-1; 7 bases line up with TRBD1. The CDR3 is 13 amino acids. Germline CDR1 and CDR2: SNHLY and FYNNEI. The CDR3 nucleotides are TGTGCCAGCAGGACGACAGGGAACCCTGAAGCTTTCTTT. It translates to CASRTTGNPEAFF.

The chain employs TRBV5-4 and TRBJ2-1, with D possibly TRBD2 on 6 matching bases. CDR1 SGHNT and CDR2 YYREEE come from the germline V gene (reference sequence). The V and J ends lost 7 bases and 5 bases respectively, with 13 bases between them. The CDR3 sequence is 13 residues long. The CDR3: CASLRRGDNEQFF. DNA of the CDR3: TGTGCCAGCCTAAGGCGGGGTGACAATGAGCAGTTCTTC.

The V gene is TRBV2, the J gene TRBJ1-5; D is possibly TRBD1 (5 bases). The germline V gene encodes CDR1 SNHLY and CDR2 FYNNEI. The CDR3 consists of 15 residues. V lost 4 bases and J 0 bases, leaving 10 bases between the germline ends. The CDR3 loop reads CASSVGRDSNQPQHF. The CDR3 DNA reads as TGTGCCAGCAGTGTAGGCAGGGATAGCAATCAGCCCCAGCATTTT.

This chain uses TRBV7-6 with TRBJ1-1; no clear D gene. The germline V gene encodes CDR1 SGHVS and CDR2 FNYEAQ. V was pared by 4 bases and J by 5 bases, with 11 bases between. CDR3 length: 13 amino acids. The chain's CDR3 is CASSSQRRTEAFF. CDR3 in DNA: TGTGCCAGCAGCTCACAAAGGAGAACTGAAGCTTTCTTT.

The rearrangement joins TRBV7-2 to TRBJ2-7; 7 nucleotides agree with TRBD1. V trimming: 1 base; J trimming: 0 bases; junction bases outside the gene matches: 3. The CDR3 length is 15 residues. Germline V gene sequence: CDR1 SGHTA, CDR2 FQGNSA. The CDR3 bases are TGTGCCAGCAGCTTAGAAGCAGGGGGCTCCTACGAGCAGTACTTC. Translating it yields CASSLEAGGSYEQYF. Looking up the rest from reference TRBV7-2 and TRBJ2-7 gives the full variable domain: GAGVSQSPSNKVTEKGKDVELRCDPISGHTALYWYRQSLGQGLEFLIYFQGNSAPDKSGLPSDRFSAERTGGSVSTLTIQRTQQEDSAVYLCASSLEAGGSYEQYFGPGTRLTVT.

In its sample, this clone was seen once. The gene calls are TRBV5-8 and TRBJ2-3, with D unresolved. Per germline, CDR1 SGHTS and CDR2 YDEGEE. Between the trimmed V and J ends, which lost 4 bases and 0 bases, there was a span of 12 bases. The CDR3 contains 15 residues. The CDR3 sequence is CASSVAKISTDTQYF. In nucleotides, the CDR3 is TGTGCCAGCAGCGTGGCTAAGATCAGCACAGATACGCAGTATTTT.

The V call is TRBV5-4, the J call TRBJ1-2; maybe TRBD1 (5 bases). The ends were cut back, 2 bases at V and 2 bases at J, with 10 bases in the middle. Germline V gene data show CDR1 as SGHNT and CDR2 as YYREEE (reference sequence). The CDR3 loop spans 14 amino acids. In DNA form, the CDR3 reads TGTGCCAGCAGCTTAGTCGACAGCAACTATGGCTACACCTTC. It yields the protein CASSLVDSNYGYTF.

V usage is TRBV6-4 and J usage is TRBJ2-1; 7 nucleotides match TRBD1. Germline-derived CDR1 and CDR2 are MRHNA and SNTAGT. J gave up 10 bases and V 4 bases, and 10 bases lay outside the gene matches. The CDR3 sequence is 14 residues long. CDR3 bases: TGTGCCAGCAGTGCAACTGGGCAGGGGGTGGAGCAGTTCTTC. Residues: CASSATGQGVEQFF.

The J gene is TRBJ2-7, the V gene TRBV6-6; the match to TRBD1 covers 10 bases. This CDR3 has 14 amino acids. V shed 2 bases and J 4 bases; nucleotides not matched to a gene: 2. Germline V gene sequence: CDR1 MNHNY, CDR2 SVGAGI (reference sequence). CDR3 loop: CASSYRDRGYEQYF. The CDR3 DNA sequence: TGTGCCAGCAGTTACCGGGACAGGGGATACGAGCAGTACTTC.

The chain links TRBV5-1 to TRBJ1-1; no clear D gene. CDR1 is SGHRS, CDR2 YFSETQ, per germline. The CDR3 contains 14 residues. V lost 3 bases, J lost 0 bases, and 9 bases lay in between. CDR3 DNA sequence: TGCGCCAGCAGCTCCAGGCGAGTGAACACTGAAGCTTTCTTT. Translating it yields CASSSRRVNTEAFF.

The rearrangement joins TRBV28 to TRBJ1-2, with 8 nucleotides matching TRBD1. The germline CDR1 and CDR2 sequences are MDHEN and SYDVKM. This CDR3 region has 14 residues. V lost 1 base, J lost 4 bases, and 2 bases stayed unmatched. The CDR3 sequence: CASSLSGGGYGYTF. The CDR3 bases are TGTGCCAGCAGTTTATCAGGGGGCGGCTATGGCTACACCTTC.

This chain connects TRBV5-1 to TRBJ2-3, with TRBD1 matching over 10 bases. The germline gives CDR1 SGHRS, CDR2 YFSETQ. The CDR3 runs 16 residues. After removal of 2 bases from V and 2 bases from J, the junction contained 5 bases not matched to a gene. The CDR3 loop reads CASSLPGTGATDTQYF. The CDR3, as DNA: TGCGCCAGCAGCTTACCCGGGACAGGGGCCACAGATACGCAGTATTTT.

This clone was recorded many times. The genes are TRBV7-9 and TRBJ1-1; a weak D match, TRBD1 (6 bases). Germline CDR1 and CDR2: SEHNR and FQNEAQ (reference sequence). The CDR3 spans 11 residues. Trimming shortened V by 6 bases and J by 7 bases, and 9 bases separated the two germline ends. CDR3 DNA sequence: TGTGCCAGCAGAGTACAGGGTGAAGCTTTCTTT. Residues: CASRVQGEAFF.

This chain links TRBV28 with TRBJ2-2; the D is unclear. Germline CDR1 is MDHEN and CDR2 is SYDVKM. V was pared by 2 bases and J by 4 bases, with 5 bases between. The CDR3 sequence is 13 residues long. The chain's CDR3 is CASSLAGTGELFF. The CDR3 DNA reads as TGTGCCAGCAGTTTAGCAGGCACCGGGGAGCTGTTTTTT.

The genes are TRBV6-1 and TRBJ2-3, with a possible D match to TRBD1 (5 bases). CDR1 MNHNS and CDR2 SASEGT come from the germline V gene. Trimming cost V 10 bases and J 4 bases, with 12 bases left between them. The CDR3 is 12 amino acids. CDR3 nucleotides: TGTGCCACGCAGCTAGGGGCAGATACGCAGTATTTT. Translating gives CATQLGADTQYF.

The chain uses TRBV6-5 and TRBJ2-1; possible D gene TRBD2, 7 bases. V lost 5 bases, J lost 6 bases, and 14 bases lay in between. The CDR3 consists of 14 residues. The germline gives CDR1 MNHEY, CDR2 SVGAGI. CDR3 sequence: CASSTPGGPNEQFF. In nucleotides, the CDR3 is TGTGCCAGCAGTACCCCCGGGGGGCCCAATGAGCAGTTCTTC.

Concerning this clone: The junction departs from the called germline gene at one end, perhaps through a read error. CDR3 region: CASRTGTLDQAQHF. For the CDR3, the DNA is TGTGCCAGCCGAACCGGGACACTGGATCAGGCCCAGCATTTT. The J gene is TRBJ1-5, the V gene TRBV28; a weak D match, TRBD1 (6 bases). CDR1 MDHEN and CDR2 SYDVKM come from the germline V gene. The CDR3 contains 14 residues.

The chain carries TRBV28 and TRBJ2-7; TRBD2 matches at 12 bases. This CDR3 is built from 15 residues. V shed 4 bases, J shed 3 bases, and the junction held 4 bases outside the gene matches. CDR1 and CDR2 (germline): MDHEN, SYDVKM. CDR3 protein: CASSSPTSGSYEQYF. CDR3 coding DNA: TGTGCCAGCAGTTCCCCGACTAGCGGGAGCTACGAGCAGTACTTC.

V and J are TRBV5-1 and TRBJ1-3; D not resolved. Trimming pared 0 bases from V and 0 bases from J, leaving 4 bases between. Germline CDR1 SGHRS, CDR2 YFSETQ. The CDR3 is 14 amino acids. Here the CDR3 DNA reads TGCGCCAGCAGCTTGGCTTCCTCTGGAAACACCATATATTTT. Amino acids: CASSLASSGNTIYF.

The rearrangement joins TRBV19 to TRBJ2-7; 7 nucleotides line up with TRBD2. The CDR3 has 15 amino acids. Germline CDR1 reads LNHDA; CDR2 reads SQIVND (reference sequence). V was pared by 6 bases and J by 0 bases, with 8 bases of the junction left unmatched. CDR3 sequence: CASRPTWDYSYEQYF. Written as DNA, the CDR3 is TGTGCCAGTAGACCGACCTGGGACTACTCCTACGAGCAGTACTTC. Full variable domain (rest looked up from reference TRBV19 and TRBJ2-7): DGGITQSPKYLFRKEGQNVTLSCEQNLNHDAMYWYRQDPGQGLRLIYYSQIVNDFQKGDIAEGYSVSREKKESFPLTVTSAQKNPTAFYLCASRPTWDYSYEQYFGPGTRLTVT.